The text below deals with one TCR beta chain. The antigen remains undetermined. Trimming left V 3 bases short and J 6 bases short, with 7 bases between. Per germline, CDR1 SQVTM and CDR2 ANQGSEA. There are 11 residues in the CDR3. TCRdb keeps only in-frame clones here, not all; method: immunoSEQ multiplex PCR. The sample yields about 43,000 clones, over 75% seen once. Naive and memory CD4+ T cells came from enriched cryopreserved PBMCs. Over 80,000 naive or memory CD4+ cells were cultured with CEF peptides for nine to ten days. This sample was included in a study of CD4 T cells in relation to SARS-CoV-2 and coronaviruses. Study at large: A couple of subjects were Hispanic; patients were 8 males and a few females.

Study results and caveats: Pre-pandemic and post-infection samples never came from the same donor.

This clonotype originated in an adult with COVID-19. The material sequenced was naive CD4+ T cells from PBMCs, cultured in vitro. Subset meaning: naive CD4+ T cells isolated by negative enrichment. This chain connects TRBV29-1 to TRBJ2-3, with D uncertain. CDR3 region: CSVDLPDTQYF. Written as DNA, the CDR3 is TGCAGCGTTGACCTTCCGGATACGCAGTATTTT.